The 7 T cell receptor beta chains presented below share a single source sample, sequenced in a study of shared clonotypes between healthy human individuals. Libraries were prepared by immunoSEQ multiplex PCR; TCRdb keeps only in-frame clonotypes and omits some of them. Among over a million clones listed, more than 75% were seen once. Material for sequencing was memory CD4+ T cells from PBMCs. Subset described: CD45RA-negative fraction. These receptors all stem from a man younger than 35 in good health. Some clones in this sample may be carry-over from other donors' samples.

The chain joins TRBV5-4 to TRBJ2-5; no firm D call. V shed 4 bases and J shed 0 bases, with 7 bases lying between them. The CDR3 has 13 amino acids. Germline loops: CDR1 SGHNT, CDR2 YYREEE (reference sequence). For the CDR3, the DNA is TGTGCCAGCAGCCCGATACACCAAGAGACCCAGTACTTC. This translates into CASSPIHQETQYF.

This clone was seen just once. The J gene is TRBJ1-3, the V gene TRBV5-1, with 9 bases fitting TRBD1. Germline V gene data show CDR1 as SGHRS and CDR2 as YFSETQ. Unmatched junction bases numbered 6, after V lost 2 bases and J lost 0 bases. The CDR3 totals 17 residues. CDR3 sequence (DNA): TGCGCCAGCAGCTTTGCGGGACAGGGCACCTCTGGAAACACCATATATTTT. Protein sequence: CASSFAGQGTSGNTIYF.

This clone was counted ten times or more. V gene TRBV4-2 combines with J gene TRBJ2-3; maybe TRBD1 (5 bases). The CDR3 is made up of 14 amino acids. Germline V CDR1 and CDR2: LGHNA, YNFKEQ. V was cut by 3 bases and J by 3 bases, with 10 bases left in between. CDR3 DNA sequence: TGTGCCAGCAGCCAGGGCAGGGAAACAGATACGCAGTATTTT. Its protein product is CASSQGRETDTQYF.

The chain recombines TRBV19 with TRBJ1-1; D perhaps matches TRBD1 (6 bases). CDR1 and CDR2 from the germline V gene are LNHDA and SQIVND (reference sequence). There are 16 residues in the CDR3. V was clipped by 2 bases and J by 1 base, with 14 bases between them. The CDR3 here is CASSIQGRGENTEAFF. Written as DNA, the CDR3 is TGTGCCAGTAGTATACAGGGAAGGGGGGAGAACACTGAAGCTTTCTTT.

This clone was recorded many times. For the CDR3, the DNA is TGTGCCAGCAGTCGGGCCGGGGGGCGAGAGCAGTACTTC. It translates to CASSRAGGREQYF. This chain uses TRBV5-6 with TRBJ2-7; D is possibly TRBD2 (7 bases). Germline V CDR1 and CDR2: SGHDT, YYEEEE. Trimming stripped 5 bases from V and 7 bases from J, with 16 bases between. The CDR3 has 13 amino acids.

The chain links TRBV6-1 to TRBJ1-1; D perhaps matches TRBD1 (5 bases). Trimming took 2 bases from V and 1 from J, leaving 14 bases between them. Germline V gene lookup returns CDR1 MNHNS and CDR2 SASEGT. CDR3 length: 16 amino acids. The CDR3 sequence: CASSEKREQANTEAFF. CDR3 coding DNA: TGTGCCAGCAGTGAAAAGAGAGAACAGGCGAACACTGAAGCTTTCTTT.

This clone was picked up one time. This sequence joins TRBV5-1 and TRBJ2-2; D gene unclear. Between the trimmed V and J ends, which lost 4 bases and 2 bases, there was a span of 9 bases. The CDR3 totals 14 residues. Germline CDR1 is SGHRS and CDR2 is YFSETQ. CDR3 bases: TGCGCCAGCAGCGTCAGTTATAACACCGGGGAGCTGTTTTTT. It is translated as CASSVSYNTGELFF. Full variable domain (missing parts from reference TRBV5-1 and TRBJ2-2): KAGVTQTPRYLIKTRGQQVTLSCSPISGHRSVSWYQQTPGQGLQFLFEYFSETQRNKGNFPGRFSGRQFSNSRSEMNVSTLELGDSALYLCASSVSYNTGELFFGEGSRLTVL.